This T cell receptor beta chain comes out of a study of control samples from healthy donors and cancer patients. Clones were sequenced by immunoSEQ multiplex PCR, and TCRdb holds only the in-frame ones, with some missing. The sample contains some 140,000 clones, approximately 91% of which appear only once. The CDR3 covers 20 residues. Germline V gene lookup returns CDR1 MNHEY and CDR2 SVGEGT. V was pared by 5 bases and J by 4 bases, with 22 bases of the junction left unmatched. The chain combines TRBV6-2 or TRBV6-3 with TRBJ2-3, with TRBD2 matching 9 bases. The receptor's source is a woman in her twenties or thirties in good health. Material: blood. CDR3 in amino acids: CASSLPGPRLAEGKPDTQYF. In nucleotides, the CDR3 is TGTGCCAGCAGTCTACCGGGCCCAAGACTAGCGGAGGGGAAGCCAGATACGCAGTATTTT.